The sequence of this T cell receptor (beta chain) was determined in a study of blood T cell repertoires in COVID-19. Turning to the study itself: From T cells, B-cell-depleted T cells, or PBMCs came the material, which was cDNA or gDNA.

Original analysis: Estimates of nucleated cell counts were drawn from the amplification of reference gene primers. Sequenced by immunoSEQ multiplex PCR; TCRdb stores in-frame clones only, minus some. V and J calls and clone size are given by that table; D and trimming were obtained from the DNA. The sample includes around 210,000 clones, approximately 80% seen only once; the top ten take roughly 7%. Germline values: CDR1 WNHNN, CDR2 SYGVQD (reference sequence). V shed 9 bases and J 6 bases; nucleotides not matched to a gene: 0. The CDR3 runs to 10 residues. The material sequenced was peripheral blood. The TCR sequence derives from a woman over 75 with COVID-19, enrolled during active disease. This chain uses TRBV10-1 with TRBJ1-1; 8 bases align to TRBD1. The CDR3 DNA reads TGCGCCAGGACAGGGGCTGAAGCTTTCTTT. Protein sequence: CARTGAEAFF.